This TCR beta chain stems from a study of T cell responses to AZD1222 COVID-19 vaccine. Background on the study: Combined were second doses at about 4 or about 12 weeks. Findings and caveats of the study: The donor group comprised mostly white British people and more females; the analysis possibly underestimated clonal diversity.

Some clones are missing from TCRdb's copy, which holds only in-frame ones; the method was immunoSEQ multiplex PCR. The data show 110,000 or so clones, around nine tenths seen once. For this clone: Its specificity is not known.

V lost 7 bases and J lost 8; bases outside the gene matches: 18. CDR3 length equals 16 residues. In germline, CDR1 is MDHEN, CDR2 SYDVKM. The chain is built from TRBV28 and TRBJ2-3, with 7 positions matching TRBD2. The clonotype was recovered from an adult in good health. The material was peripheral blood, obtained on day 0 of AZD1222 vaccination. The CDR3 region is CASTAGTGLGGGTQYF. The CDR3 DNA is TGTGCCAGCACCGCTGGGACTGGACTAGGAGGTGGTACGCAGTATTTT.